Below are 27 T cell receptor beta chains sequenced from a single sample in a study of Graves' ophthalmopathy and Graves' hyperthyroidism. From RNA, the CDR3 regions of TCR beta chains were amplified and sequenced. HTBI primers were used in a first-round RT-PCR, which preceded a second-round multiplex PCR. TCRdb passed the multiplex PCR reads through MiXCR, listing each CDR3 protein once. The table lists about 410,000 distinct CDR3 sequences, around 17% of them singletons. The specimen sequenced was peripheral blood. Receptor source: a woman aged 18-29 years with Graves' ophthalmopathy.

The chain couples TRBV28 to TRBJ2-7; 8 positions agree with TRBD1. The CDR3 contains 14 residues. J gave up 6 bases and V 6 bases, and 10 bases lay outside the gene matches. Germline CDR1 MDHEN, CDR2 SYDVKM. The CDR3 DNA sequence: TGTGCCAGCAGGTCCGGGACAGGTGGCTCCGAGCAGTACTTC. Translating it yields CASRSGTGGSEQYF.

This clonotype was observed many times. The V call is TRBV28, the J call TRBJ2-7, with TRBD1 matching 7 bases. The V segment lost 7 bases and the J segment 2 bases; nucleotides outside the gene matches: 5. The CDR3 contains 13 residues. The germline CDR1 and CDR2 sequences are MDHEN and SYDVKM. As DNA, the CDR3 is TGTGCCAGCAAACGGGACAGACCCTACGAGCAGTACTTC. It yields the protein CASKRDRPYEQYF.

This clonotype has more than one count but fewer than ten. The chain recombines TRBV6-4 with TRBJ2-2; TRBD2 aligns across 11 bases. The ends lost 5 bases at V and 4 bases at J; junction bases unmatched: 9. Germline values: CDR1 MRHNA, CDR2 SNTAGT. The CDR3 has 17 residues. The CDR3 DNA follows: TGTGCCAGCAGTATCACTAGCGGGAGTCAGGTCACCGGGGAGCTGTTTTTT. Amino acid sequence: CASSITSGSQVTGELFF.

This chain connects TRBV19 to TRBJ1-5, with 8 bases fitting TRBD1. Germline values: CDR1 LNHDA, CDR2 SQIVND (reference sequence). The CDR3 covers 16 residues. V was clipped by 6 bases and J by 0 bases; unmatched bases: 7. The CDR3 nucleotides are TGTGCCAGTAGGACGGGGGGACAGGATAGCAATCAGCCCCAGCATTTT. Translation gives CASRTGGQDSNQPQHF.

This clonotype was counted ten times or more. This sequence joins TRBV6-5 and TRBJ2-3; D gene ambiguous. Looked up from germline, CDR1 is MNHEY and CDR2 is SVGAGI. CDR3 size: 16 residues. Trimming cost V 4 bases and J 0 bases, with 14 bases left between them. The CDR3 is CASSSPGSPSTDTQYF. DNA of the CDR3: TGTGCCAGCAGTTCCCCCGGTTCCCCCAGCACAGATACGCAGTATTTT.

This clonotype was detected many times. The J gene is TRBJ1-5, the V gene TRBV20-1; D is uncertain. Germline V gene data show CDR1 as DFQATT and CDR2 as SNEGSKA (reference sequence). This CDR3 comprises 15 residues. V shed 5 bases and J shed 7 bases, with 21 bases lying between them. CDR3 amino acids: CSAQPGWGLGQPQHF. The CDR3 bases are TGCAGTGCTCAGCCGGGTTGGGGTCTTGGGCAGCCCCAGCATTTT.

This clonotype was detected ten times or more. The chain links TRBV6-1 to TRBJ2-7; D is unclear. The ends were cut back, 3 bases at V and 3 bases at J, with 15 bases in the middle. Germline CDR1 MNHNS, CDR2 SASEGT. The CDR3 totals 15 residues. CDR3 in amino acids: CASSETQVRRYEQYF. Written as DNA, the CDR3 is TGTGCCAGCAGTGAGACTCAGGTACGGCGCTACGAGCAGTACTTC.

This clonotype was counted at least ten times. The chain carries TRBV4-3 and TRBJ1-1; D may be TRBD1 (6 bases). The CDR3 covers 16 residues. The V end was cut by 1 base, the J end by 2 bases, with 14 bases between. Germline V gene lookup returns CDR1 LGHNA and CDR2 YSLEER. The CDR3 nucleotides are TGCGCCAGCAGCCAAGCCTACAGGGATATCAACACTGAAGCTTTCTTT. Its protein is CASSQAYRDINTEAFF.

This clonotype was counted once. V is TRBV6-4 and J is TRBJ1-5; D may be TRBD1 (5 bases). The CDR3 loop spans 13 amino acids. Germline V gene data show CDR1 as MRHNA and CDR2 as SNTAGT. CDR3 coding DNA: TGTCTCAGCAGCCTGACAGACAATCAGCCCCAGCATTTT. This codes for CLSSLTDNQPQHF.

This clonotype was seen ten or more times. The V gene is TRBV5-1, the J gene TRBJ2-7; D is possibly TRBD1 (5 bases). The CDR3 extends over 14 amino acids. V dropped 1 base and J dropped 5 bases, with 13 bases sitting between them. Germline loops: CDR1 SGHRS, CDR2 YFSETQ. In nucleotides, the CDR3 is TGCGCCAGCAGCTTGCTGGTGGGGCCCCACGAGCAGTACTTC. Residues: CASSLLVGPHEQYF.

This clonotype was seen many times. The rearrangement links TRBV20-1 to TRBJ2-7; 7 bases fit TRBD2. Germline trimming cut 3 bases from V and 8 bases from J; bases unmatched to any gene: 7. The CDR3 spans 12 residues. The V gene's germline CDR1 is DFQATT and CDR2 SNEGSKA (reference sequence). The CDR3 DNA reads as TGCAGTGCTAGCCGACTAGCCGATAAGCAGTACTTC. As protein: CSASRLADKQYF.

The chain uses TRBV25-1 and TRBJ1-1; D remains unclear. V lost 1 base and J lost 4, with 13 bases in between. CDR3 length: 15 amino acids. In germline, CDR1 is MGHDK, CDR2 SYGVNS. The CDR3 region is CASSESFEASTEAFF. The DNA for the CDR3 is TGTGCCAGCAGTGAATCGTTTGAGGCCAGCACTGAAGCTTTCTTT.

This clonotype was observed at least ten times. At one end the junction does not follow the germline gene, possibly because of a read error. The chain couples TRBV20-1 to TRBJ2-5; the D gene could be TRBD1 or TRBD2 (5 bases each). The germline V gene encodes CDR1 DFQATT and CDR2 SNEGSKA (reference sequence). The length of the CDR3 is 12 residues. DNA for the CDR3: TGCAGTGCCGTGTCTGGCCCAGGGACCCGGTACTTC. Encoded protein: CSAVSGPGTRYF.

This clonotype was counted many times. The genes are TRBV7-2 and TRBJ1-6; D ambiguous. CDR1 SGHTA and CDR2 FQGNSA come from the germline V gene. The V gene lost 5 bases and the J gene lost 3 bases, with 17 bases spanning the gap. The CDR3 totals 17 residues. For the CDR3, the DNA is TGTGCCAGCAGCCCCCAGGCGGGAGAGATCTATAATTCACCCCTCCACTTT. Protein sequence: CASSPQAGEIYNSPLHF.

The chain employs TRBV7-2 and TRBJ2-7, with D hard to call. This CDR3 has 14 residues. Germline V CDR1 and CDR2: SGHTA, FQGNSA. Trimming pared 8 bases from V and 3 bases from J, leaving 17 bases between. This chain's CDR3 is CASSDVRLSYEQYF. Written as DNA, the CDR3 is TGTGCCAGCTCGGACGTAAGGCTCAGCTACGAGCAGTACTTC.

This clonotype has at least ten counts. The V gene is TRBV27, the J gene TRBJ2-5; D is unclear. The CDR3 extends over 14 amino acids. The V end was cut by 5 bases, the J end by 5 bases, with 15 bases between. Germline-derived CDR1 and CDR2 are MNHEY and SMNVEV (reference sequence). The CDR3 spells CASSPVTLFETQYF. The CDR3 bases are TGTGCCAGCAGTCCCGTGACGTTGTTTGAGACCCAGTACTTC.

This clonotype was counted many times. This chain uses TRBV18 with TRBJ1-1, with a possible D match to TRBD1 (6 bases). Trimming removed 0 bases from V and 2 bases from J, with 10 bases in between. The germline CDR1 and CDR2 sequences are KGHSH and LQKENI. The CDR3 consists of 15 residues. CDR3 in DNA: TGTGCCAGCTCACCACCGGGCAGGGGTAACACTGAAGCTTTCTTT. It is translated as CASSPPGRGNTEAFF. The full variable domain, with the rest looked up from reference TRBV18 and TRBJ1-1, is NAGVMQNPRHLVRRRGQEARLRCSPMKGHSHVYWYRQLPEEGLKFMVYLQKENIIDESGMPKERFSAEFPKEGPSILRIQQVVRGDSAAYFCASSPPGRGNTEAFFGQGTRLTVV.

The CDR3 DNA sequence: TGTGCCAGCAGTTTTGGGTTGGGGAAAAGAGACACTGAAGCTTTCTTT. It yields the protein CASSFGLGKRDTEAFF. The chain combines TRBV12-3 or TRBV12-4 with TRBJ1-1; D gene uncertain. This CDR3 is 16 amino acids long. Trimming pared 3 bases from V and 3 bases from J, leaving 17 bases between.

The V gene is TRBV6-1, the J gene TRBJ1-2; D unresolved. The CDR3 consists of 11 residues. The V and J ends lost 10 bases and 4 bases respectively, with 10 bases between them. Germline V CDR1 and CDR2: MNHNS, SASEGT. CDR3 coding DNA: TGTGCCACCTTCGAGGCCTATGGCTACACCTTC. This sequence encodes CATFEAYGYTF.

This clonotype was detected ten times or more. This chain uses TRBV25-1 with TRBJ2-5; D remains ambiguous. With 4 bases removed from V and 1 base from J, the gap between germline ends came to 10 bases. Germline loops: CDR1 MGHDK, CDR2 SYGVNS. The CDR3 extends over 14 amino acids. This CDR3 is CASSARLVQETQYF. The CDR3 DNA follows: TGTGCCAGCAGTGCCCGCCTGGTCCAAGAGACCCAGTACTTC.

The count of this clonotype is one. The V and J genes are TRBV6-1 and TRBJ2-5; D gene uncertain. Germline values: CDR1 MNHNS, CDR2 SASEGT. The CDR3 is 12 residues long. V was pared by 11 bases and J by 5 bases, with 15 bases between. For the CDR3, the DNA is TGTGCCGCCCGGCTCCCGTCGGAGACCCAGTACTTC. Translation: CAARLPSETQYF.

This clonotype showed up many times. The CDR3 reads CASSTILSYGYTF. CDR3 sequence (DNA): TGTGCCAGCAGCACCATCCTTAGTTATGGCTACACCTTC. The chain combines TRBV6-1 with TRBJ1-2, with unresolved D. The ends were cut back, 6 bases at V and 5 bases at J, with 13 bases in the middle. The CDR3 extends over 13 amino acids. Germline V gene sequence: CDR1 MNHNS, CDR2 SASEGT.

This clonotype was seen repeatedly, ten times or more. The chain joins TRBV28 to TRBJ1-1, with D possibly TRBD1 on 6 matching bases. This CDR3 is built from 15 residues. CDR1 and CDR2 from the germline V gene are MDHEN and SYDVKM. Trimming removed 2 bases at V and 2 bases at J, with 12 bases between. The CDR3 is CASSLGPGANTEAFF. The CDR3 nucleotides are TGTGCCAGCAGTTTAGGGCCAGGGGCTAACACTGAAGCTTTCTTT.

This clonotype came up many times. The chain combines TRBV6-1 with TRBJ2-2, with D unresolved. Germline V lookup: CDR1 MNHNS, CDR2 SASEGT. The CDR3 extends over 15 amino acids. V lost 2 bases to trimming and J lost 3 bases, with 10 bases between them. CDR3 region: CASSERPGYTGELFF. The CDR3, as DNA: TGTGCCAGCAGTGAACGACCAGGATACACCGGGGAGCTGTTTTTT.

This clonotype was seen ten or more times. J is TRBJ2-2 and V is TRBV20-1; D remains unclear. This CDR3 has 11 residues. The germline CDR1 and CDR2 sequences are DFQATT and SNEGSKA (reference sequence). V lost 6 bases and J lost 4, with 6 bases in between. In DNA form, the CDR3 reads TGCAGTGCCCGTCTCACCGGGGAGCTGTTTTTT. Its protein product is CSARLTGELFF.

This clonotype has ten or more counts. This sequence joins TRBV6-5 and TRBJ2-5; 11 bases map to TRBD1. CDR1 and CDR2 from the germline V gene are MNHEY and SVGAGI. Trimming at V came to 0 bases and at J to 4 bases, leaving 7 bases not matched to a gene. The CDR3 extends over 17 amino acids. CDR3 region: CASSYSGQGAFGETQYF. The CDR3 bases are TGTGCCAGCAGTTACTCAGGACAGGGGGCGTTTGGAGAGACCCAGTACTTC.

Only one count was recorded for this clonotype. J is TRBJ2-2 and V is TRBV28, with D perhaps TRBD2 (6 bases). The V end was cut by 6 bases, the J end by 6 bases, with 17 bases between. Germline V gene data show CDR1 as MDHEN and CDR2 as SYDVKM. The CDR3 covers 15 residues. The CDR3 reads CASSPWTGEAGELFF. CDR3 bases: TGTGCCAGCAGCCCATGGACCGGGGAGGCCGGGGAGCTGTTTTTT.